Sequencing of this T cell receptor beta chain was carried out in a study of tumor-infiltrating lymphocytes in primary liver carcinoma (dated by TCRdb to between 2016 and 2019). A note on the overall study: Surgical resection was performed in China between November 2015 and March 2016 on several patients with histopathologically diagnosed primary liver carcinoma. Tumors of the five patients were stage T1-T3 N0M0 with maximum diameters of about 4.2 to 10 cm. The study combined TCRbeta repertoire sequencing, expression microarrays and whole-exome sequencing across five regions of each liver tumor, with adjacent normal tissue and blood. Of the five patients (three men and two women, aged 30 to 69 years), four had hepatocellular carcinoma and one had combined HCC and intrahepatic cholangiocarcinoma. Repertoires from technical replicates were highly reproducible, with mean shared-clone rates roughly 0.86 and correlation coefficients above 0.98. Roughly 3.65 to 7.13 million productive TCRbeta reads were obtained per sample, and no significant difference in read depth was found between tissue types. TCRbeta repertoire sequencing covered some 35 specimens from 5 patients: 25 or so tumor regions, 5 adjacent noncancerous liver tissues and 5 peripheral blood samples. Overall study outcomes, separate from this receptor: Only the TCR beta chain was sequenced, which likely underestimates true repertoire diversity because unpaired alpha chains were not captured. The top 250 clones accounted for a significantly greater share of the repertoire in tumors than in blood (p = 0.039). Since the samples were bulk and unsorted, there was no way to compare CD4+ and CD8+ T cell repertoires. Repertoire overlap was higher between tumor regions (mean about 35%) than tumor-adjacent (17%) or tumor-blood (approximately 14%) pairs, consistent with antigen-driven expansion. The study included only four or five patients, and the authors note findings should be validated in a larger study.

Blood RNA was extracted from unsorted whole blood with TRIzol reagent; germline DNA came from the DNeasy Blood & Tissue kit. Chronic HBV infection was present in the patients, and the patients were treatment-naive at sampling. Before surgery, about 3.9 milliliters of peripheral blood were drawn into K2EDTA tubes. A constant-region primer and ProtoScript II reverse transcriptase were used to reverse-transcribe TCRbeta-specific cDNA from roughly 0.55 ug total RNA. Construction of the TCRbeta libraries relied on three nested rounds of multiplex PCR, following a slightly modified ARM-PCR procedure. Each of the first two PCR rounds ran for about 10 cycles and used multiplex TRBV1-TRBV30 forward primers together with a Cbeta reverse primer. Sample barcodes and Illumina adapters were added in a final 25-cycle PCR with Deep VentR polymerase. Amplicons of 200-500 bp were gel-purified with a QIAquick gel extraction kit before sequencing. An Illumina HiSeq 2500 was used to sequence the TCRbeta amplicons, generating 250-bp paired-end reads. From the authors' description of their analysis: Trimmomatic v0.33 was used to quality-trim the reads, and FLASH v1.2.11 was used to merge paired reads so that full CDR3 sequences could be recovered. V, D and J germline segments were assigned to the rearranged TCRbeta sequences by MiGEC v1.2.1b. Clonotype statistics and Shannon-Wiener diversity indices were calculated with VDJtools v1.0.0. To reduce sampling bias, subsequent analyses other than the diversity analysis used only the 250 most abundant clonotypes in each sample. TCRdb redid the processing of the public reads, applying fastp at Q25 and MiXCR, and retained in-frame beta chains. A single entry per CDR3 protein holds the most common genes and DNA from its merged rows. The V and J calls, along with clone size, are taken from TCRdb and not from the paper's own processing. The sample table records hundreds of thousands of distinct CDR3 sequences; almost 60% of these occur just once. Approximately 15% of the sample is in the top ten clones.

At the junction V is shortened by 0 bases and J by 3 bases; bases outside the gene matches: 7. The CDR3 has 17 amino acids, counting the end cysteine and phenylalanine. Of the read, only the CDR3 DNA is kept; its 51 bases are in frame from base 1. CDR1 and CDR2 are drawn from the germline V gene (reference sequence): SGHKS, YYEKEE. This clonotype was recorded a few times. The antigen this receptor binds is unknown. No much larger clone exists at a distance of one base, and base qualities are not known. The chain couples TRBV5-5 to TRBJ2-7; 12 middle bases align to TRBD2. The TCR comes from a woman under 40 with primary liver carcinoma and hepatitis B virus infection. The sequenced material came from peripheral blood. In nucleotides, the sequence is TGTGCCAGCAGCTTGGAGCTAGCGGGAGGGTATCGCTACGAGCAGTACTTC. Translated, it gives CASSLELAGGYRYEQYF.